The 15 T cell receptor beta chains given below trace back to one sample, sequenced in a study of T-cell memory formation after mild COVID-19. Each CDR3 protein gets one entry after TCRdb re-called the 5' RACE reads with MiXCR. The data show more than 250,000 distinct CDR3 sequences, 15% to 20% seen once. Source material: PBMCs or a T cell subset sorted from them (not recorded which). The receptors derive from a man between 18 and 29 years old who had mild COVID-19 (a few samples of this study predate the infection). Cell type and time point are not known.

This chain links TRBV9 with TRBJ1-1; D is ambiguous. From germline, CDR1 is SGDLS and CDR2 YYNGEE. This CDR3 spans 16 amino acids. V was shortened by 3 bases and J by 4 bases, with 19 bases between the two germline ends. The CDR3 sequence is CASSADSGLVLTEAFF. CDR3 nucleotides: TGTGCCAGCAGCGCCGACTCCGGGCTGGTGCTCACTGAAGCTTTCTTT.

The rearrangement uses TRBV4-3 and TRBJ1-2; D gene ambiguous. Germline CDR1 is LGHNA and CDR2 is YSLEER. The ends were cut back, 1 base at V and 5 bases at J, with 14 bases in the middle. The CDR3 extends over 15 amino acids. This CDR3 is CASSQGVGTLYGYTF. The DNA for the CDR3 is TGCGCCAGCAGCCAAGGGGTTGGCACGTTGTATGGCTACACCTTC.

The rearrangement joins TRBV4-1 to TRBJ2-2, with TRBD1 matching over 7 bases. Germline values: CDR1 MGHRA, CDR2 YSYEKL. Losses at the gene ends were 1 base for V and 1 base for J; bases not matched to a gene: 3. The CDR3 extends over 16 amino acids. CDR3 coding DNA: TGCGCCAGCAGCCAAGTGGGACAGAAGAACACCGGGGAGCTGTTTTTT. Protein product: CASSQVGQKNTGELFF.

The chain employs TRBV11-2 and TRBJ1-6; D call uncertain. V lost 3 bases to trimming and J lost 10 bases, with 10 bases between them. Germline assignment: CDR1 SGHAT and CDR2 FQNNGV. This CDR3 is built from 13 residues. The CDR3 nucleotides are TGTGCCAGCAGCTTCAGGTTAGGCTCACCCCTCCACTTT. Protein: CASSFRLGSPLHF.

This chain joins TRBV13 and TRBJ2-7; D uncertain. V dropped 6 bases and J dropped 3 bases, with 12 bases sitting between them. The CDR3 has 13 residues. CDR1 is PRHDT and CDR2 is FYEKMQ in the germline V gene (reference sequence). CDR3 residues: CASSSAGVYEQYF. In DNA form, the CDR3 reads TGTGCCAGCAGTTCCGCAGGTGTCTACGAGCAGTACTTC. Filled out from reference TRBV13 and TRBJ2-7, the complete variable domain reads AAGVIQSPRHLIKEKRETATLKCYPIPRHDTVYWYQQGPGQDPQFLISFYEKMQSDKGSIPDRFSAQQFSDYHSELNMSSLELGDSALYFCASSSAGVYEQYFGPGTRLTVT.

This clonotype has ten or more counts. V and J are TRBV6-2 or TRBV6-3 and TRBJ2-7; 9 bases are a match to TRBD1. Germline CDR1 MNHEY, CDR2 SVGEGT. Losses at the gene ends were 5 bases for V and 3 bases for J; bases not matched to a gene: 14. The CDR3 sequence is 17 residues long. CDR3: CASSLKQGAHLYYEQYV. As DNA, the CDR3 is TGTGCCAGCAGTCTGAAACAGGGGGCTCACCTCTACTACGAGCAGTACGTC.

This clonotype was observed a few times. The V and J genes are TRBV3-1 and TRBJ2-5; D uncertain. Trimming took 0 bases from V and 2 from J, leaving 10 bases between them. The germline V gene encodes CDR1 LGHDT and CDR2 YNNKEL (reference sequence). The CDR3 covers 15 residues. In DNA, the CDR3 is TGTGCCAGCAGCCAAGATCTGGCAGGACAAGAGACCCAGTACTTC. It encodes CASSQDLAGQETQYF.

The chain couples TRBV30 to TRBJ2-2; D possibly corresponds to TRBD2 (5 bases). The CDR3 loop spans 14 amino acids. V was shortened by 0 bases and J by 4 bases, with 9 bases between the two germline ends. The V gene's germline CDR1 is GTSNPN and CDR2 SVGIG (reference sequence). As DNA, the CDR3 is TGTGCCTGGAGTGTTCGAGGGCTCACCGGGGAGCTGTTTTTT. Translating gives CAWSVRGLTGELFF.

This clonotype was detected a few times. The chain links TRBV7-8 to TRBJ2-2, with D tentatively TRBD1 or TRBD2 (6 bases each). The CDR3 runs 14 residues. Trimming took off 4 bases at V and 6 bases at J, with 12 bases between the two ends. Germline V lookup: CDR1 SGHVS, CDR2 FQNEAQ. The CDR3 loop is CASSSDRLAGELFF. DNA for the CDR3: TGTGCCAGCAGCTCGGACAGACTAGCCGGGGAGCTGTTTTTT.

This clonotype has ten or more counts. This sequence joins TRBV12-3 or TRBV12-4 and TRBJ2-3, with D possibly being TRBD1 or TRBD2 (7 bases each). CDR3 size: 16 residues. Trimming shortened V by 1 base and J by 4 bases, and 15 bases separated the two germline ends. CDR3 residues: CASSLEHGGTADTQYF. For the CDR3, the DNA is TGTGCCAGCAGTTTAGAACACGGGGGGACAGCAGATACGCAGTATTTT.

DNA of the CDR3: TGCGCCAGCAGCCCTGCGTCTTGGAACACTGAAGCTTTCTTT. Protein: CASSPASWNTEAFF. The chain employs TRBV5-1 and TRBJ1-1; D ambiguous. The CDR3 runs 14 residues. Germline CDR1 and CDR2: SGHRS and YFSETQ. The V end lost 4 bases, the J end lost 1 base, and 11 bases lay between the germline ends.

The table lists this clonotype with a few counts. The chain carries TRBV7-2 and TRBJ2-5; 9 bases match TRBD1. Germline V gives CDR1 SGHTA, CDR2 FQGNSA. The CDR3 consists of 14 residues. Losses at the gene ends were 1 base for V and 8 bases for J; bases not matched to a gene: 5. CDR3 residues: CASSLGDRVHTQYF. The CDR3 DNA reads TGTGCCAGCAGCTTAGGGGACAGGGTTCATACCCAGTACTTC.

There are a few counts of this clonotype. The chain joins TRBV5-6 to TRBJ2-3; a possible D gene is TRBD1 (5 bases). The CDR3 extends over 12 amino acids. The germline V gene has CDR1 SGHDT and CDR2 YYEEEE. V was clipped by 4 bases and J by 9 bases, with 12 bases between them. The CDR3 DNA reads TGTGCCAGCAGCGTAGCAAGGGGAACGCAGTATTTT. Translation gives CASSVARGTQYF.

The chain has TRBV10-2 and TRBJ2-7; weak D call: TRBD2 (5 bases). Germline V gives CDR1 WSHSY, CDR2 SAAADI. With 6 bases removed from V and 2 bases from J, the gap between germline ends came to 14 bases. The CDR3 extends over 14 amino acids. In DNA, the CDR3 is TGCGCCAGCAGCCCCCGGGGTCCACCCTACGAGCAGTACGTC. Translated: CASSPRGPPYEQYV.

This rearrangement joins TRBV12-5 to TRBJ2-3; 11 bases agree with TRBD2. The CDR3 contains 17 residues. Trimming took 5 bases from V and 3 from J; bases not matched to a gene: 10. The germline gives CDR1 LGHNT, CDR2 FRNRAP. The CDR3, as DNA: TGTGCTAGTGGTCGGGGGCCTACTAGCGGGGGTACAGATACGCAGTATTTT. Protein: CASGRGPTSGGTDTQYF.